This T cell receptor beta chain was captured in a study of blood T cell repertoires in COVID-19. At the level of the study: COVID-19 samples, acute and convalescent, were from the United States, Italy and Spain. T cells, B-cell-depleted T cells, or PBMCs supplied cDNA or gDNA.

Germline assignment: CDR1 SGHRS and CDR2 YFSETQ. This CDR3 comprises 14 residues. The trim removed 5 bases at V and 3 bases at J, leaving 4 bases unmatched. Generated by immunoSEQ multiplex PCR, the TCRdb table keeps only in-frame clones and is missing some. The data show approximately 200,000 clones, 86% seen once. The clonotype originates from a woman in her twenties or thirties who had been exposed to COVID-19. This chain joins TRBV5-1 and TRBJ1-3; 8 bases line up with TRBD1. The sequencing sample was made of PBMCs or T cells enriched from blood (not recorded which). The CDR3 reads CASRKTGDGNTIYF. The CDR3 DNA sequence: TGCGCCAGCAGGAAGACAGGGGATGGAAACACCATATATTTT. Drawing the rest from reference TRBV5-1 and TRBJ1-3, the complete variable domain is KAGVTQTPRYLIKTRGQQVTLSCSPISGHRSVSWYQQTPGQGLQFLFEYFSETQRNKGNFPGRFSGRQFSNSRSEMNVSTLELGDSALYLCASRKTGDGNTIYFGEGSWLTVV.